What follows are 7 T cell receptor beta chains derived from one specimen sequenced in a study of human T cells and chemical hapten exposure. Regarding time point: pre-sensitization, week 0. The treatment denotes: therapeutic diphenylcyclopropenone sensitization with weekly scalp DPC. TCRdb re-derived calls from the RACE reads in MiXCR, one entry per CDR3 protein. In the table there are 85,000 to 100,000 distinct CDR3 sequences, 9.5% to 14% of which are singletons. The sequenced sample was whole blood, obtained in connection with sensitization to the hapten diphenylcyclopropenone (DPC). The receptors originated from a woman in her sixties with alopecia areata. Some clones in this sample may be carry-over from other donors' samples.

This clonotype was found a few times. V and J are TRBV4-1 and TRBJ1-6; D remains ambiguous. V dropped 0 bases and J dropped 3 bases, with 15 bases sitting between them. The germline CDR1 and CDR2 sequences are MGHRA and YSYEKL. The CDR3 extends over 18 amino acids. The CDR3 coding sequence is TGCGCCAGCAGCCAAGACGGTCTTATCGGGGACTATAATTCACCCCTCCACTTT. Protein sequence: CASSQDGLIGDYNSPLHF.

This chain links TRBV30 with TRBJ1-5, with D possibly matching TRBD1 (5 bases). This CDR3 has 13 residues. Deletions cut 7 bases from V and 5 bases from J, with 15 bases between. In germline, CDR1 is GTSNPN, CDR2 SVGIG (reference sequence). CDR3: CASGVGAYQPQHF. CDR3 nucleotides: TGTGCCTCTGGGGTAGGGGCGTATCAGCCCCAGCATTTT.

Ten or more counts support this clonotype. The chain links TRBV6-6 to TRBJ1-1; D not certain. The CDR3 has 14 residues. The germline V and J ends were trimmed by 0 bases and 3 bases, with 8 bases remaining between them. The germline gives CDR1 MNHNY, CDR2 SVGAGI (reference sequence). For the CDR3, the DNA is TGTGCCAGCAGTTACTCTGAGGGTGACACTGAAGCTTTCTTT. Translated: CASSYSEGDTEAFF.

This clonotype has only a few counts. One junction end disagrees with the germline gene, perhaps due to a read error. This chain connects TRBV7-7 to TRBJ1-1; a possible D gene is TRBD1 (5 bases). There are 16 residues in the CDR3. CDR1 SSHAT and CDR2 FNYEAQ come from the germline V gene (reference sequence). CDR3: CASRRGGRTVNTEAFF. The CDR3 DNA reads as TGTGCTAGCAGACGGGGGGGAAGGACGGTGAACACTGAAGCTTTCTTT.

The rearrangement links TRBV2 to TRBJ2-4; D may be TRBD1 (6 bases). The CDR3 has 14 amino acids. Between the trimmed V and J ends, which lost 6 bases and 6 bases, there was a span of 15 bases. Germline CDR1 SNHLY, CDR2 FYNNEI. The CDR3: CASRGDTPGNIQYF. DNA for the CDR3: TGTGCCAGCAGAGGGGACACTCCGGGAAACATTCAGTACTTC.

This clonotype has a count of ten or more. This chain connects TRBV7-9 to TRBJ1-3; TRBD1 aligns across 7 bases. Germline loops: CDR1 SEHNR, CDR2 FQNEAQ (reference sequence). This CDR3 comprises 14 residues. J gave up 2 bases and V 5 bases, and 3 bases lay outside the gene matches. CDR3 in amino acids: CASSRGTAGNTIYF. The CDR3 region has the DNA TGTGCCAGCAGCCGGGGGACAGCTGGAAACACCATATATTTT. The whole variable domain, remainder taken from reference TRBV7-9 and TRBJ1-3, is DTGVSQNPRHKITKRGQNVTFRCDPISEHNRLYWYRQTLGQGPEFLTYFQNEAQLEKSRLLSDRFSAERPKGSFSTLEIQRTEQGDSAMYLCASSRGTAGNTIYFGEGSWLTVV.

This clonotype has at least ten counts. The chain is built from TRBV20-1 and TRBJ1-2; D not resolved. Germline lookup yields CDR1 DFQATT and CDR2 SNEGSKA (reference sequence). There are 13 residues in the CDR3. Trimming took 3 bases from V and 0 from J, leaving 8 bases between them. CDR3 residues: CSARSGANYGYTF. CDR3 sequence (DNA): TGCAGTGCTAGGTCAGGCGCTAACTATGGCTACACCTTC.